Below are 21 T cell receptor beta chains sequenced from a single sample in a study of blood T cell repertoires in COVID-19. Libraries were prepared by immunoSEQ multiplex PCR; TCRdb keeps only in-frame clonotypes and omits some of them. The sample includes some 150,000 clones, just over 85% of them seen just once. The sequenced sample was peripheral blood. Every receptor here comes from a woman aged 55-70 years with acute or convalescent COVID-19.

Here the CDR3 reads CASSPTRGAGNTGELFF. CDR3 DNA: TGTGCCAGCAGCCCGACGCGGGGGGCCGGTAACACCGGGGAGCTGTTTTTT. This chain uses TRBV5-6 with TRBJ2-2; TRBD2 agrees at 8 bases. This CDR3 has 17 amino acids. Germline V gives CDR1 SGHDT, CDR2 YYEEEE. The ends lost 4 bases at V and 2 bases at J; junction bases unmatched: 10.

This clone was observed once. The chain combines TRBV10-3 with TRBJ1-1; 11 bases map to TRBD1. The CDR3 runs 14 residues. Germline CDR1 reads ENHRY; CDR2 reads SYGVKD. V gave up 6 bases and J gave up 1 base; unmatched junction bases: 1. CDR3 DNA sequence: TGTGCCATCAGGGGACAGGGGGGGAACACTGAAGCTTTCTTT. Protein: CAIRGQGGNTEAFF.

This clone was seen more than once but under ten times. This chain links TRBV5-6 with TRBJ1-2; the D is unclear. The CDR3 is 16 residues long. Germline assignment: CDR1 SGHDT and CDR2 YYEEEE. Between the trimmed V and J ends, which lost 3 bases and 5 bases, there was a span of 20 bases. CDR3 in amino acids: CASSSFGLWVPYGYTF. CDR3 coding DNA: TGTGCCAGCAGCTCTTTCGGACTTTGGGTACCATATGGCTACACCTTC.

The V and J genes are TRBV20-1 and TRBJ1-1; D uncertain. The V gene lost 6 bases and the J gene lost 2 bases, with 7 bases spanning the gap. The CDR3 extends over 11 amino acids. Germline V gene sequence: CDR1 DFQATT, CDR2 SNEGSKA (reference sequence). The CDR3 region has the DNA TGCAGTGCGGAGATAAACACTGAAGCTTTCTTT. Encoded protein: CSAEINTEAFF.

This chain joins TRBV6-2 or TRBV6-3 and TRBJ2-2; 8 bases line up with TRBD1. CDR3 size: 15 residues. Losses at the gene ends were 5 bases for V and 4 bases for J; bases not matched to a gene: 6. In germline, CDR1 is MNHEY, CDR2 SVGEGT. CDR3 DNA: TGTGCCAGCAGTCGACAGGGGCCGGGCACCGGGGAGCTGTTTTTT. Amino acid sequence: CASSRQGPGTGELFF.

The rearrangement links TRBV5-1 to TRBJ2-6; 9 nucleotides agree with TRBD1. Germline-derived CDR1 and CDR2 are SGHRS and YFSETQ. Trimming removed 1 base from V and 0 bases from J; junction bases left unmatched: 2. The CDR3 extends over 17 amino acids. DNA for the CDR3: TGCGCCAGCAGCTTGATGGGACAGGGCTCTGGGGCCAACGTCCTGACTTTC. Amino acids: CASSLMGQGSGANVLTF.

The CDR3 loop is CATSDLRTSGAQETQYF. CDR3 in DNA: TGTGCCACCAGTGATTTAAGGACTAGCGGTGCCCAAGAGACCCAGTACTTC. The chain combines TRBV24-1 with TRBJ2-5; 10 bases align to TRBD2. The CDR3 is 17 residues long. The germline gives CDR1 KGHDR, CDR2 SFDVKD. Trimming at V came to 1 base and at J to 1 base, leaving 5 bases not matched to a gene.

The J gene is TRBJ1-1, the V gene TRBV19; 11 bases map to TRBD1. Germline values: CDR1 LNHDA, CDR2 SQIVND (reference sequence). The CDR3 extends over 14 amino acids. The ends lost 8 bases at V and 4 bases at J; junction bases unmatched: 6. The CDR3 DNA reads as TGTGCCAGTTGGGACAGGGGGGGACGCACTGAAGCTTTCTTT. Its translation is CASWDRGGRTEAFF.

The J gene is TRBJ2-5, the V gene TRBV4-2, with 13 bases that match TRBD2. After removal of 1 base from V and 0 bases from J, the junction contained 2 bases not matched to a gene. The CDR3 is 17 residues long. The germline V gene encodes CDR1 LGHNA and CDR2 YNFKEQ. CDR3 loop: CASSQGTSGGYQETQYF. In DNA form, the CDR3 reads TGTGCCAGCAGCCAAGGGACTAGCGGGGGATACCAAGAGACCCAGTACTTC.

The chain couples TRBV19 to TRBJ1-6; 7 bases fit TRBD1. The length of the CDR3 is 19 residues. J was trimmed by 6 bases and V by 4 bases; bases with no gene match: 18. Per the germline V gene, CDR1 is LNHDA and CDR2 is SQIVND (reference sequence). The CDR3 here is CASSSGILRDRRINSPLHF. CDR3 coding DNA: TGTGCCAGTAGTAGCGGTATACTCAGGGACAGACGAATTAATTCACCCCTCCACTTT.

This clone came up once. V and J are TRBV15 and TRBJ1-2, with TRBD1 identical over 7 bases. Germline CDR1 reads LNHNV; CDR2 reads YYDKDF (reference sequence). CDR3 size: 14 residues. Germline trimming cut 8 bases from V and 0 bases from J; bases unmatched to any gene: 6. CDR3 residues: CATGAQGANYGYTF. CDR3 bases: TGTGCCACCGGGGCCCAGGGGGCTAACTATGGCTACACCTTC.

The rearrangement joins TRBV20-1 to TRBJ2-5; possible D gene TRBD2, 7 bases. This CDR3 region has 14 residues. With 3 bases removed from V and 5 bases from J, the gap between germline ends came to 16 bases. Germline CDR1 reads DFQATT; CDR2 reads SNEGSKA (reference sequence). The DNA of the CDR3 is TGCAGTGCTAGTGGAGGGGGGGCTGCTGAGACCCAGTACTTC. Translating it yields CSASGGGAAETQYF.

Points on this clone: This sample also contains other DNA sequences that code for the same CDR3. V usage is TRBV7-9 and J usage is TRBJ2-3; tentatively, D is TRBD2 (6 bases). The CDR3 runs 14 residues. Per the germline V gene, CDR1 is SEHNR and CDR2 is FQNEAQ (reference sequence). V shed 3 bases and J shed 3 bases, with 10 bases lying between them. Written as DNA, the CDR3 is TGTGCCAGCAGCTTGGAGGGTTCGACAGATACGCAGTATTTT. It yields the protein CASSLEGSTDTQYF.

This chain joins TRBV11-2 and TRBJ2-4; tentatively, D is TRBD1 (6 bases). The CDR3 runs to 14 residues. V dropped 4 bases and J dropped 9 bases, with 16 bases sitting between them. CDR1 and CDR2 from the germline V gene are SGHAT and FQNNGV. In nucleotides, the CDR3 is TGTGCCAGCAGCTACTCCTCAGGGGCAGGCATTCAGTACTTC. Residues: CASSYSSGAGIQYF.

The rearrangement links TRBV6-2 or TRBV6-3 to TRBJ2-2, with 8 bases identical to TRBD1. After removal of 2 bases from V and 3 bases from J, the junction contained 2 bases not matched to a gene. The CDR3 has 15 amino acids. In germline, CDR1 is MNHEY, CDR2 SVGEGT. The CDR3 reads CASSYGDRYTGELFF. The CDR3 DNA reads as TGTGCCAGCAGTTACGGGGACAGGTACACCGGGGAGCTGTTTTTT.

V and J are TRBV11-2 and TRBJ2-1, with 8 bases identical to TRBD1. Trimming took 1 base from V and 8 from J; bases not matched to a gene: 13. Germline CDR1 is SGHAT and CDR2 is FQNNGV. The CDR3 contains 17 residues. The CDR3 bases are TGTGCCAGCAGCTTAGTGGTGAGGGCAGGGGGCAGGGATGAGCAGTTCTTC. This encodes CASSLVVRAGGRDEQFF.

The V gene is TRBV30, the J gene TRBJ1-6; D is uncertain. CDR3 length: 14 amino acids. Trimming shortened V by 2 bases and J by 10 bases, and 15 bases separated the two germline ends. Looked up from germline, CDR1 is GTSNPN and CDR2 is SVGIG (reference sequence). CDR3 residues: CAWSPPGRASPLHF. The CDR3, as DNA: TGTGCCTGGAGTCCCCCCGGGCGGGCCTCACCCCTCCACTTT.

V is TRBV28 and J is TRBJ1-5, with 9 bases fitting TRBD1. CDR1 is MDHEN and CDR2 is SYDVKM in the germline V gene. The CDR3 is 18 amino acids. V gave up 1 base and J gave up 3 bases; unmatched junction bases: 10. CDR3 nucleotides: TGTGCCAGCAGTTTATTACGGACAGGGGACATTTTCAATCAGCCCCAGCATTTT. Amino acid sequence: CASSLLRTGDIFNQPQHF. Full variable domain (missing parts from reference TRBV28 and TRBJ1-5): DVKVTQSSRYLVKRTGEKVFLECVQDMDHENMFWYRQDPGLGLRLIYFSYDVKMKEKGDIPEGYSVSREKKERFSLILESASTNQTSMYLCASSLLRTGDIFNQPQHFGDGTRLSIL.

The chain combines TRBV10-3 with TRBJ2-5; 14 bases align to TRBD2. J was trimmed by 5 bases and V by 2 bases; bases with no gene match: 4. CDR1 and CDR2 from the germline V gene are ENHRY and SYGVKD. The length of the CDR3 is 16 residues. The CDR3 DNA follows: TGTGCCATCAGTGAGGGGACTAGCGGGGGAGCGGAGACCCAGTACTTC. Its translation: CAISEGTSGGAETQYF.

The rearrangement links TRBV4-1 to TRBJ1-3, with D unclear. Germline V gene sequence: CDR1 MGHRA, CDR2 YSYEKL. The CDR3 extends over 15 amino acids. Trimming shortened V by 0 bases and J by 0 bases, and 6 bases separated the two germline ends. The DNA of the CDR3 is TGCGCCAGCAGCCAAGATGGCAGCTCTGGAAACACCATATATTTT. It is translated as CASSQDGSSGNTIYF.

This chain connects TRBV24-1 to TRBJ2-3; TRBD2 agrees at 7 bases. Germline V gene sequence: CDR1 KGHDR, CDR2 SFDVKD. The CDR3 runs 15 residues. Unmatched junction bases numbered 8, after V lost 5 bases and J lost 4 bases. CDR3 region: CATSARGEGADTQYF. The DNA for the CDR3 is TGTGCCACCAGTGCTCGCGGGGAGGGCGCAGATACGCAGTATTTT.